These 27 T cell receptor beta chains were sequenced from one sample in a study of cytomegalovirus exposure and HLA in healthy donors. Vbeta (60) and Jbeta (13) primers were used in the PCR. The data were produced by immunoSEQ multiplex PCR, yet TCRdb's version contains in-frame clones alone and is incomplete. The sample holds 150,000 to 200,000 clones; roughly 85% are singletons and the top ten take about 1.5%. Input material: PBMCs. The receptors originated from a woman under 30 in good health and CMV-seronegative.

The chain recombines TRBV2 with TRBJ2-3; D possibly corresponds to TRBD2 (6 bases). This CDR3 is 13 amino acids long. Trimming removed 8 bases at V and 0 bases at J, with 9 bases between. From germline, CDR1 is SNHLY and CDR2 FYNNEI. The CDR3 DNA follows: TGTGCCAGCTTGCGGGGTAGCACAGATACGCAGTATTTT. This encodes CASLRGSTDTQYF.

This chain connects TRBV29-1 to TRBJ1-1, with D maybe TRBD1 (6 bases). Trimming took off 7 bases at V and 3 bases at J, with 18 bases between the two ends. The length of the CDR3 is 14 residues. Germline lookup yields CDR1 SQVTM and CDR2 ANQGSEA. The CDR3 spells CSAMASGHYTEAFF. CDR3 DNA sequence: TGCAGCGCTATGGCATCGGGACATTACACTGAAGCTTTCTTT.

CDR3 protein: CASSRTSGEMDIQYF. CDR3 in DNA: TGCGCCAGCAGCCGCACTAGCGGGGAGATGGACATTCAGTACTTC. The gene calls are TRBV4-3 and TRBJ2-4, with 10 nucleotides matching TRBD2. CDR1 and CDR2 (germline): LGHNA, YSLEER. J lost 8 bases, V lost 4 bases, and 8 bases had no gene match. The CDR3 sequence is 15 residues long.

The rearrangement joins TRBV10-2 to TRBJ2-2, with D perhaps TRBD2 (5 bases). CDR3 length equals 15 residues. From germline, CDR1 is WSHSY and CDR2 SAAADI. V was trimmed by 1 base and J by 2 bases, leaving 8 bases between them. Here the CDR3 DNA reads TGCGCCAGCAGTGAGTTAACGGGAAACACCGGGGAGCTGTTTTTT. Its translation: CASSELTGNTGELFF.

V is TRBV28 and J is TRBJ2-7; 7 positions agree with TRBD1. The CDR3 runs to 14 residues. With V trimmed by 3 bases and J by 6 bases, 8 bases remained unmatched. Germline CDR1 reads MDHEN; CDR2 reads SYDVKM. The CDR3 coding sequence is TGTGCCAGCAGTTTCGACACAGGGGCATCCGAGCAGTACTTC. It specifies CASSFDTGASEQYF.

The chain uses TRBV10-3 and TRBJ2-3; possible D gene TRBD2, 5 bases. The CDR3 is made up of 14 amino acids. Trimming stripped 6 bases from V and 0 bases from J, with 10 bases between. Germline-derived CDR1 and CDR2 are ENHRY and SYGVKD. The DNA for the CDR3 is TGTGCCATCAGGGCTAGCAGGAGCACAGATACGCAGTATTTT. Protein: CAIRASRSTDTQYF.

The chain is built from TRBV9 and TRBJ2-1; 12 bases map to TRBD2. The germline CDR1 and CDR2 sequences are SGDLS and YYNGEE. This CDR3 spans 14 amino acids. V trimming: 4 bases; J trimming: 14 bases; junction bases outside the gene matches: 10. CDR3 nucleotide sequence: TGTGCCAGCAGCCAGACTAGCGGGAGAATGGTGAAGTTCTTC. Its protein product is CASSQTSGRMVKFF. Drawing the rest from reference TRBV9 and TRBJ2-1, the complete variable domain is DSGVTQTPKHLITATGQRVTLRCSPRSGDLSVYWYQQSLDQGLQFLIQYYNGEERAKGNILERFSAQQFPDLHSELNLSSLELGDSALYFCASSQTSGRMVKFFGPGTRLTVL.

Notes on this clone: Other DNA sequences in the same sample also yield this CDR3. J is TRBJ1-1 and V is TRBV7-2, with a possible D match to TRBD1 (6 bases). Per the germline V gene, CDR1 is SGHTA and CDR2 is FQGNSA. The V end lost 3 bases, the J end lost 6 bases, and 11 bases lay between the germline ends. The CDR3 spans 13 residues. The CDR3 DNA is TGTGCCAGCAGCTTGGCCGCAGGGGCTGAAGCTTTCTTT. This encodes CASSLAAGAEAFF. The variable domain in full, with the rest retrieved from reference TRBV7-2 and TRBJ1-1, is GAGVSQSPSNKVTEKGKDVELRCDPISGHTALYWYRQSLGQGLEFLIYFQGNSAPDKSGLPSDRFSAERTGGSVSTLTIQRTQQEDSAVYLCASSLAAGAEAFFGQGTRLTVV.

This clone has a handful of counts. The rearrangement links TRBV6-6 to TRBJ1-2, with 11 bases fitting TRBD1. J was trimmed by 4 bases and V by 2 bases; bases with no gene match: 6. CDR1 MNHNY and CDR2 SVGAGI come from the germline V gene (reference sequence). The CDR3 is 16 amino acids. This CDR3 is CASSYPGTGGIYGYTF. The CDR3 DNA reads TGTGCCAGCAGTTACCCCGGGACAGGGGGTATCTATGGCTACACCTTC.

This clone was seen once. The V and J genes are TRBV2 and TRBJ2-2; the D gene is possibly TRBD2 (6 bases). This CDR3 is built from 17 residues. Germline-derived CDR1 and CDR2 are SNHLY and FYNNEI. Trimming stripped 2 bases from V and 0 bases from J, with 13 bases between. CDR3 region: CASSELGDLPNTGELFF. As DNA, the CDR3 is TGTGCCAGCAGTGAACTAGGGGACTTACCGAACACCGGGGAGCTGTTTTTT.

The chain carries TRBV10-3 and TRBJ2-1, with TRBD1 matching 7 bases. Losses at the gene ends were 6 bases for V and 8 bases for J; bases not matched to a gene: 7. Germline V gives CDR1 ENHRY, CDR2 SYGVKD. The CDR3 runs to 13 residues. Here the CDR3 DNA reads TGTGCCATCAGCAGAGACAGGGTTGATGAGCAGTTCTTC. Translated: CAISRDRVDEQFF.

This chain joins TRBV28 and TRBJ1-1, with D perhaps TRBD1 (5 bases). V lost 3 bases, J lost 5 bases, and 19 bases lay in between. Germline lookup yields CDR1 MDHEN and CDR2 SYDVKM. The CDR3 length is 16 residues. CDR3 residues: CASSFWGVRRDTEAFF. The CDR3 nucleotides are TGTGCCAGCAGTTTTTGGGGGGTACGGAGAGATACTGAAGCTTTCTTT.

This chain links TRBV30 with TRBJ1-2, with 8 bases identical to TRBD1. The CDR3 spans 18 residues. V shed 8 bases and J 6 bases; nucleotides not matched to a gene: 26. Germline V CDR1 and CDR2: GTSNPN, SVGIG (reference sequence). The CDR3 is CATSAGPAGGVSADGYTF. The DNA of the CDR3 is TGTGCCACCTCGGCAGGACCGGCAGGGGGCGTCAGCGCAGATGGCTACACCTTC.

This clone was counted a single time. This chain links TRBV7-9 with TRBJ2-7; D possibly corresponds to TRBD1 (7 bases). Looked up from germline, CDR1 is SEHNR and CDR2 is FQNEAQ (reference sequence). CDR3 size: 16 residues. Trimming took off 5 bases at V and 3 bases at J, with 20 bases between the two ends. The CDR3 loop reads CASSPGGGGAIYEQYF. The CDR3 coding sequence is TGTGCCAGCAGCCCAGGGGGTGGAGGGGCGATCTACGAGCAGTACTTC.

The chain employs TRBV19 and TRBJ1-4; D is uncertain. V lost 5 bases and J lost 10, with 8 bases in between. The CDR3 contains 11 residues. The germline V gene encodes CDR1 LNHDA and CDR2 SQIVND (reference sequence). The DNA of the CDR3 is TGTGCCAGTAGTGCGGGGAGAAAACTGTTTTTT. It is translated as CASSAGRKLFF.

The chain links TRBV4-3 to TRBJ2-7, with TRBD1 matching 10 bases. This CDR3 has 15 residues. Germline-derived CDR1 and CDR2 are LGHNA and YSLEER. The V and J ends lost 5 bases and 5 bases, in that order; junction bases with no gene match: 9. CDR3 sequence reads: CASSAGTGVRNEQYF. The CDR3 DNA sequence: TGCGCCAGCAGCGCCGGGACAGGGGTTAGGAACGAGCAGTACTTC.

The V and J genes are TRBV28 and TRBJ1-2; possible D gene TRBD1, 5 bases. V shed 6 bases and J shed 1 base, with 9 bases lying between them. The CDR3 runs 13 residues. From germline, CDR1 is MDHEN and CDR2 SYDVKM. The CDR3 DNA reads TGTGCCAGCAGCAAGACAGATAACTATGGCTACACCTTC. Translation: CASSKTDNYGYTF.

The chain is built from TRBV7-2 and TRBJ2-5; TRBD1 matches at 8 bases. Trimming removed 5 bases from V and 5 bases from J; junction bases left unmatched: 10. Germline loops: CDR1 SGHTA, CDR2 FQGNSA. The CDR3 consists of 15 residues. CDR3: CASSTRTGSLETQYF. The CDR3 DNA reads as TGTGCCAGCAGCACACGGACAGGGAGTTTGGAGACCCAGTACTTC.

In this sample, this clone turned up once. This chain uses TRBV7-8 with TRBJ2-1, with D possibly being TRBD2 (6 bases). Between the trimmed V and J ends, which lost 1 base and 3 bases, there was a span of 19 bases. The CDR3 has 18 amino acids. Germline V gene data show CDR1 as SGHVS and CDR2 as FQNEAQ. CDR3 amino acids: CASSLGDSGLPVYNEQFF. CDR3 nucleotides: TGTGCCAGCAGCTTAGGGGACTCAGGGCTCCCTGTCTACAATGAGCAGTTCTTC. Full variable domain (outside the CDR3, taken from reference TRBV7-8 and TRBJ2-1): GAGVSQSPRYKVAKRGQDVALRCDPISGHVSLFWYQQALGQGPEFLTYFQNEAQLDKSGLPSDRFFAERPEGSVSTLKIQRTQQEDSAVYLCASSLGDSGLPVYNEQFFGPGTRLTVL.

V is TRBV15 and J is TRBJ2-5, with TRBD2 as a possible D gene (6 bases). In germline, CDR1 is LNHNV, CDR2 YYDKDF (reference sequence). The CDR3 covers 15 residues. V shed 1 base and J shed 0 bases, with 9 bases lying between them. CDR3 coding DNA: TGTGCCACCAGCAGAGTCCGCGGGGACCAAGAGACCCAGTACTTC. Amino acids: CATSRVRGDQETQYF.

The chain has TRBV30 and TRBJ1-2, with TRBD1 identical over 7 bases. V lost 6 bases and J lost 3; bases outside the gene matches: 7. Germline CDR1 and CDR2: GTSNPN and SVGIG (reference sequence). The CDR3 spans 13 residues. CDR3 sequence: CACLRDSHYGYTF. In nucleotides, the CDR3 is TGTGCCTGTCTTCGGGACAGCCACTATGGCTACACCTTC.

The V call is TRBV28, the J call TRBJ2-3; TRBD1 agrees at 8 bases. The CDR3 totals 16 residues. V was pared by 5 bases and J by 0 bases, with 7 bases of the junction left unmatched. Germline-derived CDR1 and CDR2 are MDHEN and SYDVKM. The CDR3 DNA follows: TGTGCCAGCAGTCAAGGACAGGGACCTAGCACAGATACGCAGTATTTT. It specifies CASSQGQGPSTDTQYF.

The chain combines TRBV6-1 with TRBJ2-4; 7 nucleotides align to TRBD2. In germline, CDR1 is MNHNS, CDR2 SASEGT. V gave up 11 bases and J gave up 7 bases; unmatched junction bases: 11. This CDR3 region has 13 residues. CDR3 protein: CAGGTGGSNIQYF. The CDR3 DNA reads TGTGCCGGGGGGACGGGGGGATCGAACATTCAGTACTTC.

The genes are TRBV7-2 and TRBJ2-2; D is unresolved. The CDR3 covers 15 residues. The ends were cut back, 0 bases at V and 2 bases at J, with 7 bases in the middle. Per the germline V gene, CDR1 is SGHTA and CDR2 is FQGNSA. CDR3 in DNA: TGTGCCAGCAGCTTAGCGTTGTATAACACCGGGGAGCTGTTTTTT. This codes for CASSLALYNTGELFF.

The chain is built from TRBV29-1 and TRBJ2-7, with a weak D call TRBD2 (5 bases). CDR1 and CDR2 from the germline V gene are SQVTM and ANQGSEA. This CDR3 has 11 residues. The ends were cut back, 7 bases at V and 5 bases at J, with 12 bases in the middle. The CDR3 DNA reads TGCAGCGGAGGGAATCGAAACGAGCAGTACTTC. This codes for CSGGNRNEQYF.

J is TRBJ2-7 and V is TRBV28; 8 positions match TRBD1. The germline gives CDR1 MDHEN, CDR2 SYDVKM. Trimming took 6 bases from V and 2 from J; bases not matched to a gene: 6. The CDR3 contains 14 residues. DNA for the CDR3: TGTGCCAGCAGGCCAACAGGGGGAACCTACGAGCAGTACTTC. Translated, it gives CASRPTGGTYEQYF.

The V call is TRBV19, the J call TRBJ1-1; possibly TRBD1 for D (6 bases). Per germline, CDR1 LNHDA and CDR2 SQIVND (reference sequence). The CDR3 length is 15 residues. V was shortened by 4 bases and J by 1 base, with 13 bases between the two germline ends. The CDR3 loop reads CASSTEDSTNTEAFF. The DNA for the CDR3 is TGTGCCAGTAGTACAGAGGACAGTACGAACACTGAAGCTTTCTTT.